This passage covers 28 T cell receptor beta chains from one sample sequenced in a study of CD8+CD57+ T cells in acquired aplastic anemia (dated by TCRdb to 2016 to 2019). Sequencer: Illumina HiSeq 2000. Profiling of TCR beta VDJ combinations and CDR3 sequences used genomic DNA as the template. TCRdb's own reprocessing of the public reads used fastp at Q25 and MiXCR and kept productive beta chains. Entries that share a CDR3 protein sequence are merged under the most common genes and DNA. This sample gives about 400,000 distinct CDR3 sequences in total; 65% to 80% of them show up just once. 3.5% to 4.5% of the sample goes to the ten largest clones. The sample was sorted CD4+, CD8+, or CD8+CD57+ T cells (not recorded which) from PBMCs. These receptor sequences come from a human donor in good health, serving as a control.

This clonotype was picked up a small number of times. The chain employs TRBV27 and TRBJ2-5; 7 nucleotides match TRBD2. Germline CDR1 is MNHEY and CDR2 is SMNVEV (reference sequence). After removal of 6 bases from V and 7 bases from J, the junction contained 5 bases not matched to a gene. This CDR3 contains 12 residues. Here the CDR3 DNA reads TGTGCCAGCAGCTTGGGCGGGGGGACCCAGTACTTC. This codes for CASSLGGGTQYF.

This clonotype has a count of ten or more. The chain joins TRBV12-5 to TRBJ2-3, with D perhaps matching TRBD1 or TRBD2 (6 bases each). Germline V lookup: CDR1 LGHNT, CDR2 FRNRAP. The CDR3 sequence is 16 residues long. Trimming took 3 bases from V and 5 from J, leaving 18 bases between them. The CDR3 loop is CASGLGGSPSGDTQYF. The CDR3 DNA is TGTGCTAGTGGTTTAGGGGGGTCCCCCAGCGGAGATACGCAGTATTTT. The whole variable domain, remainder taken from reference TRBV12-5 and TRBJ2-3, is DARVTQTPRHKVTEMGQEVTMRCQPILGHNTVFWYRQTMMQGLELLAYFRNRAPLDDSGMPKDRFSAEMPDATLATLKIQPSEPRDSAVYFCASGLGGSPSGDTQYFGPGTRLTVL.

This clonotype was found a few times. This rearrangement joins TRBV10-1 to TRBJ1-6; no firm D call. Germline CDR1 WNHNN, CDR2 SYGVQD (reference sequence). This CDR3 is 12 amino acids long. The germline V and J ends were trimmed by 3 bases and 8 bases, with 5 bases remaining between them. CDR3 bases: TGCGCCAGCAGTGAAGGGTATTCACCCCTCCACTTT. It translates to CASSEGYSPLHF.

The J gene is TRBJ2-4, the V gene TRBV20-1; the D gene is possibly TRBD1 (7 bases). Germline lookup yields CDR1 DFQATT and CDR2 SNEGSKA (reference sequence). V lost 6 bases and J lost 0, with 24 bases in between. CDR3 size: 18 residues. The CDR3 loop is CSAKIGGGTDRAKNIQYF. CDR3 nucleotide sequence: TGCAGTGCCAAGATAGGAGGGGGCACAGACCGAGCCAAAAACATTCAGTACTTC.

V gene TRBV2 combines with J gene TRBJ1-2; TRBD1 aligns across 11 bases. V lost 8 bases and J lost 8; bases outside the gene matches: 4. The CDR3 totals 12 residues. Germline-derived CDR1 and CDR2 are SNHLY and FYNNEI. This CDR3 reads CASRTGGEGYTF. The CDR3 region has the DNA TGTGCCAGCCGGACAGGGGGCGAGGGCTACACCTTC.

Turning to this clonotype: Likely a read error: the CDR3 ends without its conserved phenylalanine or tryptophan. The limits of the CDR3 on the DNA are not certain, so only TCRdb's listed CDR3 is given. The genes are TRBV7-9 and TRBJ2-1; TRBD1 is the table's D call, not checked against the DNA. The germline gives CDR1 SEHNR, CDR2 FQNEAQ (reference sequence). Counting both end residues, the CDR3 totals 13 amino acids. CDR3: CASSSRGAADHSP.

The rearrangement links TRBV7-9 to TRBJ1-6; the D is unclear. CDR1 is SEHNR and CDR2 is FQNEAQ in the germline V gene (reference sequence). The germline V and J ends were trimmed by 0 bases and 9 bases, with 9 bases remaining between them. The length of the CDR3 is 14 residues. The CDR3 protein is CASSLAPGASPLHF. For the CDR3, the DNA is TGTGCCAGCAGCTTAGCGCCGGGAGCTTCACCCCTCCACTTT.

With respect to this clonotype: A much larger clone lies one base from this, so it may be a read error. V usage is TRBV5-1 and J usage is TRBJ1-1, with D tentatively TRBD1 (6 bases). Germline CDR1 is SGHRS and CDR2 is YFSETQ. The CDR3 length is 15 residues. Trimming removed 4 bases from V and 6 bases from J, with 19 bases in between. CDR3 region: CASSPSSHRESEAFF. In nucleotides, the CDR3 is TGCGCCAGCAGCCCAAGTTCCCACAGGGAATCTGAAGCTTTCTTT.

Concerning this clonotype itself: A single base separates this from a much larger clone, so it may be a read error. The rearrangement joins TRBV6-5 to TRBJ2-2; D is possibly TRBD2 (6 bases). V lost 0 bases and J 5 bases, leaving 16 bases between the germline ends. The CDR3 runs to 17 residues. From germline, CDR1 is MNHEY and CDR2 SVGAGI. CDR3 sequence: CASSYSRRPAGTGELFF. CDR3 coding DNA: TGTGCCAGCAGTTACTCGAGGCGACCAGCGGGTACCGGGGAGCTGTTTTTT.

This clonotype was recorded many times. The chain couples TRBV9 to TRBJ1-1; D unclear. The germline V gene encodes CDR1 SGDLS and CDR2 YYNGEE. This CDR3 has 14 amino acids. Between the trimmed V and J ends, which lost 1 base and 5 bases, there was a span of 12 bases. The CDR3 sequence is CASSVRGTATEAFF. For the CDR3, the DNA is TGTGCCAGCAGCGTAAGAGGTACGGCGACTGAAGCTTTCTTT.

The CDR3 bases are TGTGCCAGCAGCCGAATAGTTGGACAGGGCTACACCTTC. It translates to CASSRIVGQGYTF. The chain uses TRBV2 and TRBJ1-2, with a possible D match to TRBD1 (6 bases). Trimming left V 6 bases short and J 8 bases short, with 16 bases between. The V gene's germline CDR1 is SNHLY and CDR2 FYNNEI. This CDR3 region has 13 residues.

Comment on this clonotype: A read error may produce the germline difference seen at one junction end. The V and J genes are TRBV7-3 and TRBJ2-1; TRBD1 or TRBD2 may be the D gene (5 bases each). This CDR3 region has 15 residues. Looked up from germline, CDR1 is SGHTA and CDR2 is FQGTGA. CDR3 residues: CASSLTGTLYNEQFF. CDR3 sequence (DNA): TGTGCCAGCAGCTTAACCGGGACCCTCTACAATGAGCAATTCTTC.

V and J are TRBV9 and TRBJ1-5, with 9 bases identical to TRBD1. With the DNA end fitting TRBJ2-3 better, the J assignment may be wrong. The germline V gene encodes CDR1 SGDLS and CDR2 YYNGEE. CDR3 length equals 14 residues. CDR3 sequence (DNA): TGTGCCAGCAGCGTAGGGGACAGGGTCTACGACCAGTATTTT. Encoded protein: CASSVGDRVYDQYF.

This clonotype was seen at least ten times. The V call is TRBV10-3, the J call TRBJ1-2, with D uncertain. The V gene's germline CDR1 is ENHRY and CDR2 SYGVKD. The CDR3 contains 13 residues. The germline V and J ends were trimmed by 6 bases and 8 bases, with 16 bases remaining between them. The CDR3 DNA is TGTGCCATCAGGCAACCGGGATTCGAAGGCTACACCTTC. This codes for CAIRQPGFEGYTF.

This clonotype was counted once. An end of the junction differs from the germline gene, which may be a read error. The rearrangement uses TRBV7-2 and TRBJ2-7, with D possibly matching TRBD2 (7 bases). Germline V gene data show CDR1 as SGHTA and CDR2 as FQGNSA. The CDR3 covers 14 residues. The DNA of the CDR3 is TGTGCCAGCAGCTTTAGGGGGGGTGCCCCTACGAAGTGTTTC. Protein: CASSFRGGAPTKCF.

V is TRBV10-3 and J is TRBJ2-7; D unresolved. This CDR3 contains 13 residues. Per germline, CDR1 ENHRY and CDR2 SYGVKD. The V end lost 0 bases, the J end lost 5 bases, and 8 bases lay between the germline ends. CDR3 sequence reads: CAISESSNNEQYF. CDR3 coding DNA: TGTGCCATCAGTGAGTCATCAAACAACGAGCAGTACTTC.

This clonotype has at least ten counts. This chain connects TRBV6-1 to TRBJ2-2, with D unresolved. The CDR3 contains 16 residues. Germline V gene lookup returns CDR1 MNHNS and CDR2 SASEGT. The V and J ends lost 0 bases and 4 bases respectively, with 12 bases between them. CDR3 amino acids: CASSEAGYRATGELFF. CDR3 sequence (DNA): TGTGCCAGCAGTGAAGCGGGATACAGAGCCACCGGGGAGCTGTTTTTT.

The chain employs TRBV5-4 and TRBJ2-1, with D maybe TRBD1 (5 bases). This CDR3 contains 13 residues. Trimming took off 4 bases at V and 9 bases at J, with 14 bases between the two ends. Germline CDR1 SGHNT, CDR2 YYREEE (reference sequence). The CDR3 DNA reads as TGTGCCAGCAGCATGGGGCGACAGTTTGAGCAGTTCTTC. Translating gives CASSMGRQFEQFF.

The chain employs TRBV7-2 and TRBJ2-5, with 10 nucleotides matching TRBD1. CDR1 and CDR2 (germline): SGHTA, FQGNSA. The CDR3 is made up of 15 amino acids. V dropped 5 bases and J dropped 0; count of bases not matched to a gene: 3. The CDR3 region is CASSPGTGDQETQYF. The CDR3 DNA follows: TGTGCCAGCAGCCCCGGGACAGGGGACCAAGAGACCCAGTACTTC.

The chain couples TRBV7-6 to TRBJ1-5; D call uncertain. The ends were cut back, 4 bases at V and 16 bases at J, with 20 bases in the middle. Germline V lookup: CDR1 SGHVS, CDR2 FNYEAQ. The CDR3 is 13 residues long. The DNA of the CDR3 is TGTGCCAGCAGCTGTAGCTCCAATCTGGCCCCTCATTTT. Translating gives CASSCSSNLAPHF.

The CDR3 loop is CASSSRLSDDTQDFF. The CDR3 nucleotides read TGTGCCAGCAGCTCCAGGTTGTCCGATGATACGCAGGATTTCTTT. The chain carries TRBV7-2 and TRBJ1-1; the D is unclear. The ends were cut back, 4 bases at V and 13 bases at J, with 25 bases in the middle. Per the germline V gene, CDR1 is SGHTA and CDR2 is FQGNSA. The CDR3 runs to 15 residues.

This clonotype was picked up one time. This CDR3 reads CASSFSGGAGAEIYEQYF. The DNA for the CDR3 is TGCGCCAGCAGCTTCAGCGGGGGGGCAGGGGCCGAAATCTACGAGCAGTACTTC. V is TRBV5-1 and J is TRBJ2-7, with 10 bases matching TRBD2. Trimming removed 2 bases from V and 3 bases from J; junction bases left unmatched: 14. CDR3 length equals 18 residues. Germline V gives CDR1 SGHRS, CDR2 YFSETQ.

The genes are TRBV12-3 or TRBV12-4 and TRBJ1-6; D is possibly TRBD1 (5 bases). This CDR3 contains 13 residues. V lost 10 bases to trimming and J lost 8 bases, with 15 bases between them. The CDR3, as DNA: TGTGCCATCAGCCAATCGGGGGATTCACCCCTCCACTTT. Protein: CAISQSGDSPLHF.

Concerning this clonotype itself: The missing conserved phenylalanine or tryptophan at the end of this CDR3 makes a read error likely. The limits of the CDR3 on the DNA are not certain, so only TCRdb's listed CDR3 is given. The chain employs TRBV7-2 and TRBJ1-1; the table's D call, TRBD1, was not checked against the DNA. 10 amino acids form the CDR3, both terminal residues included. The germline V gene encodes CDR1 SGHTA and CDR2 FQGNSA. CDR3 in amino acids: CVSSKGQINY.

Worth noting for this clonotype: Likely a read error: the CDR3 ends without its conserved phenylalanine or tryptophan. The limits of the CDR3 on the DNA are not certain, so only TCRdb's listed CDR3 is given. The chain links TRBV2 to TRBJ1-6; the table's D gene call, TRBD1, was not cross checked with the DNA. Germline V gene data show CDR1 as SNHLY and CDR2 as FYNNEI. The CDR3 is 15 residues long, ends included. The CDR3 reads CASSRGRESGQPQQI.

The table lists this clonotype with a few counts. The chain combines TRBV7-2 with TRBJ1-6; D remains unclear. Germline CDR1 and CDR2: SGHTA and FQGNSA. V was cut by 1 base and J by 7 bases, with 11 bases left in between. The CDR3 is made up of 15 amino acids. CDR3 DNA sequence: TGTGCCAGCAGCTTAGACGGGAGACGGAATTCACCCCTCCACTTT. As protein: CASSLDGRRNSPLHF.

Comment on this clonotype: An end of the junction differs from the germline gene, which may be a read error. The chain combines TRBV7-8 with TRBJ2-3; D gene ambiguous. The CDR3 loop spans 14 amino acids. Germline CDR1 SGHVS, CDR2 FQNEAQ. CDR3: CASTLVSNNEKQYF. CDR3 coding DNA: TGTGCCAGCACCTTAGTTTCCAACAATGAAAAACAGTATTTT.

The gene calls are TRBV5-1 and TRBJ2-5; D is unclear. The germline V and J ends were trimmed by 4 bases and 8 bases, with 3 bases remaining between them. Germline lookup yields CDR1 SGHRS and CDR2 YFSETQ. The CDR3 is 9 residues long. CDR3 loop: CASSPTQYF. The CDR3 DNA reads TGCGCCAGCAGCCCCACCCAGTACTTC. Looking up the rest from reference TRBV5-1 and TRBJ2-5 gives the full variable domain: KAGVTQTPRYLIKTRGQQVTLSCSPISGHRSVSWYQQTPGQGLQFLFEYFSETQRNKGNFPGRFSGRQFSNSRSEMNVSTLELGDSALYLCASSPTQYFGPGTRLLVL.